Below are 15 T cell receptor beta chains sequenced from a single sample in a study of cytomegalovirus exposure and HLA in healthy donors. Vbeta (60) and Jbeta (13) primers were used in the PCR. The assay was immunoSEQ multiplex PCR, and TCRdb's table has in-frame clones only and misses some. Here the sample spans around 120,000 clones, roughly 77% being singletons. The sequenced sample was PBMCs. These receptors were collected from a man aged 18 to 29 in good health and CMV-seronegative.

The V gene is TRBV15, the J gene TRBJ1-1, with 8 positions matching TRBD1. This CDR3 is 13 amino acids long. CDR1 and CDR2 from the germline V gene are LNHNV and YYDKDF (reference sequence). V was clipped by 0 bases and J by 10 bases; unmatched bases: 4. The CDR3 bases are TGTGCCACCAGCAGAGATCGTACAGGGGGAGCTTTCTTT. Translated, it gives CATSRDRTGGAFF.

The gene calls are TRBV2 and TRBJ1-2; D is ambiguous. This CDR3 has 12 amino acids. CDR1 is SNHLY and CDR2 is FYNNEI in the germline V gene. V lost 1 base to trimming and J lost 7 bases, with 7 bases between them. The chain's CDR3 is CASSEVGSGYTF. CDR3 DNA sequence: TGTGCCAGCAGTGAAGTTGGCAGTGGCTACACCTTC.

The V call is TRBV12-5, the J call TRBJ1-1; no reliable D call. Germline CDR1 reads LGHNT; CDR2 reads FRNRAP. Trimming pared 3 bases from V and 11 bases from J, leaving 4 bases between. The CDR3 runs to 9 residues. CDR3: CASGFRAFF. The CDR3 DNA reads TGTGCTAGTGGTTTTCGGGCTTTCTTT.

The chain recombines TRBV6-5 with TRBJ2-3, with 9 bases that match TRBD2. With 6 bases clipped from V and 5 bases from J, the junction kept 9 bases outside the gene matches. The CDR3 covers 15 residues. Germline V gene sequence: CDR1 MNHEY, CDR2 SVGAGI. This chain's CDR3 is CASSQAGGIVDTQYF. As DNA, the CDR3 is TGTGCCAGCAGCCAAGCGGGGGGAATTGTAGATACGCAGTATTTT.

The chain recombines TRBV5-4 with TRBJ2-3; maybe TRBD2 (5 bases). V was shortened by 4 bases and J by 4 bases, with 19 bases between the two germline ends. Germline CDR1 is SGHNT and CDR2 is YYREEE (reference sequence). There are 16 residues in the CDR3. CDR3 amino acids: CASSPRAPNGADTQYF. In DNA, the CDR3 is TGTGCCAGCAGCCCGAGGGCTCCCAACGGGGCAGATACGCAGTATTTT.

The chain couples TRBV19 to TRBJ2-7, with unresolved D. The ends were cut back, 6 bases at V and 0 bases at J, with 15 bases in the middle. The CDR3 consists of 15 residues. Germline V gene lookup returns CDR1 LNHDA and CDR2 SQIVND (reference sequence). The CDR3 spells CASRIAAGSSYEQYF. CDR3 sequence (DNA): TGTGCCAGTAGAATCGCCGCAGGAAGCTCCTACGAGCAGTACTTC.

The J gene is TRBJ1-2, the V gene TRBV6-5, with D perhaps TRBD1 (5 bases). The V and J ends lost 2 bases and 9 bases respectively, with 13 bases between them. CDR3 length equals 13 residues. Germline V gene sequence: CDR1 MNHEY, CDR2 SVGAGI. In nucleotides, the CDR3 is TGTGCCAGCAGTTACGGGGCAGGGAAGAGCTACACCTTC. Amino acid sequence: CASSYGAGKSYTF.

This chain's CDR3 is CASSPLRQGNVADTEAFF. The DNA for the CDR3 is TGTGCCAGCTCACCCCTTCGGCAGGGGAACGTCGCGGACACTGAAGCTTTCTTT. The V and J genes are TRBV18 and TRBJ1-1; D perhaps matches TRBD1 (6 bases). V gave up 3 bases and J gave up 3 bases, with 23 bases separating them. Looked up from germline, CDR1 is KGHSH and CDR2 is LQKENI. CDR3 length: 18 amino acids.

The chain joins TRBV19 to TRBJ2-1, with TRBD1 matching 9 bases. CDR3 size: 15 residues. CDR1 is LNHDA, CDR2 SQIVND, per germline (reference sequence). The ends lost 6 bases at V and 6 bases at J; junction bases unmatched: 9. CDR3: CASSLQGAPPNEQFF. Written as DNA, the CDR3 is TGTGCCAGTAGCCTACAGGGGGCCCCTCCCAATGAGCAGTTCTTC.

V is TRBV5-6 and J is TRBJ2-7; D ambiguous. Trimming stripped 0 bases from V and 6 bases from J, with 7 bases between. Looked up from germline, CDR1 is SGHDT and CDR2 is YYEEEE. This CDR3 contains 12 residues. The CDR3: CASSLGLVEQYF. Here the CDR3 DNA reads TGTGCCAGCAGCTTGGGGCTCGTCGAGCAGTACTTC.

The J gene is TRBJ2-3, the V gene TRBV4-1; 11 bases agree with TRBD2. Trimming removed 4 bases from V and 5 bases from J; junction bases left unmatched: 8. CDR1 and CDR2 from the germline V gene are MGHRA and YSYEKL. The CDR3 length is 16 residues. The CDR3 DNA is TGCGCCAGCAGCCCCCGTAGCGGGGGGGCCGTAGATACGCAGTATTTT. This sequence encodes CASSPRSGGAVDTQYF.

This chain links TRBV7-3 with TRBJ2-1, with 11 bases identical to TRBD2. The CDR3 is 16 residues long. The germline V gene has CDR1 SGHTA and CDR2 FQGTGA. J was trimmed by 4 bases and V by 5 bases; bases with no gene match: 7. The CDR3 loop is CASSLSGTSGYNEQFF. The CDR3 DNA sequence: TGTGCCAGCAGCCTTTCCGGGACTAGCGGATACAATGAGCAGTTCTTC.

The chain links TRBV11-3 to TRBJ2-5; 8 bases match TRBD2. Germline V lookup: CDR1 SGHNT, CDR2 YENEEA. Trimming took 3 bases from V and 1 from J; bases not matched to a gene: 4. This CDR3 contains 15 residues. The CDR3 bases are TGTGCCAGCAGCTTCGACGGGACTAGCCAAGAGACCCAGTACTTC. This translates into CASSFDGTSQETQYF.

The CDR3 spells CASSLLAGGSRGTQYF. The CDR3 DNA reads as TGTGCCAGCAGCTTGCTAGCGGGGGGCTCCCGGGGGACCCAGTACTTC. The chain couples TRBV5-5 to TRBJ2-5; TRBD2 matches at 11 bases. The CDR3 sequence is 16 residues long. The V and J ends lost 1 base and 7 bases, in that order; junction bases with no gene match: 9. CDR1 and CDR2 from the germline V gene are SGHKS and YYEKEE (reference sequence).

The rearrangement uses TRBV5-1 and TRBJ2-1; D might be TRBD1 (5 bases). The V end was cut by 5 bases, the J end by 9 bases, with 15 bases between. Looked up from germline, CDR1 is SGHRS and CDR2 is YFSETQ. The CDR3 has 13 residues. DNA for the CDR3: TGCGCCAGCAGAGCCCCCCAGGGTAGTGAGCAGTTCTTC. Translation gives CASRAPQGSEQFF.